The T cell receptor beta chain described here comes from a study of PD-L1 blockade in urothelial cancer (TCRdb year 2017). Some background on the complete study: All patients started therapy around 2014 and received atezolizumab 1,200 mg intravenously every 3 weeks. Twenty-five of 29 patients were identified as males with urothelial cancer of bladder origin, and a prior smoking history was reported by 18 of 29 patients. Patients had an ECOG performance status of 0 or 1 and had received between 0 and 3 prior chemotherapy regimens. Blood samples were analyzed at two time points: 3 weeks after treatment start (second dose) and 6 weeks after treatment start. Blood samples yielded a median of roughly 150,000 T cells and roughly 83,000 unique TCRs, with median clonality roughly 0.084. The study, an exploratory multi-omic analysis, examined somatic, immune and clinical correlates of response to PD-L1 blockade with atezolizumab in urothelial cancer. Pretreatment tumor samples and matched peripheral blood, collected serially before and after atezolizumab treatment, underwent TCR sequencing. Durable clinical benefit was defined as a progression-free survival longer than 6 months, and TCR features were additionally tested against progression-free survival and overall survival. In the same patients, whole exome sequencing and RNA sequencing of pretreatment tumors were performed in addition to TCR sequencing. Durable clinical benefit was achieved by nine patients but not by the remaining 20. Pretreatment blood TCR-seq was available for about 27 patients, at least one posttreatment blood collection was obtained for about 24 patients, and tumor TCR-seq was available for about 24 patients.

Synthetic TCR analog templates were spiked into each PCR so that absolute template abundance could be estimated from read counts. The immunoSEQ assay was used to amplify TCRbeta CDR3 regions from genomic DNA with bias-controlled V and J gene primers. Sequencing of rearranged TCRbeta segments was performed at approximately 20X coverage. The published analysis was carried out like this. Sequencing errors were corrected by clustering, and CDR3s were annotated against IMGT so that V, D and J genes could be assigned. Only productive TCRbeta rearrangements were used in downstream analyses, excluding out-of-frame or stop-codon sequences. Clonality was computed as one minus Shannon entropy normalized by the log of the number of unique productive sequences. Fisher's exact test with Benjamini-Hochberg correction, using a cutoff of adjusted p below 0.01, was how clones that differed between time points or between blood and tumor were identified. What TCRdb holds here is the immuneACCESS table cut down to in-frame rearrangements. Part of the clones is not present; checked against another copy, under half of the missing clones reflect an unresolved V gene, and the others are unexplained. The V and J calls and clone size were taken over from that table, and D and trimming were inferred from the DNA. This sample comprises under 95,000 clones, approximately 81% of them detected only once. The ten largest clones represent roughly 14% of the sample.

Comments on this clone: Its binding antigen is unknown. No per-base quality is available; no much larger clone lies one base away.

The label giving this sample's time point can be read as: pretreatment peripheral blood. A cohort of 25 to 30 patients with locally advanced or metastatic urothelial carcinoma, treated at Memorial Sloan Kettering on a trial protocol, was included. Peripheral blood mononuclear cells were collected pretreatment and during treatment, at between 1 and 8 total time points per patient. The Qiagen DNeasy Blood extraction kit was used to purify genomic DNA from total PBMCs and tumor samples. PBMCs were collected pretreatment and during treatment, and were isolated and stored as previously described. Taken from the germline V gene, the CDR1 and CDR2 loops are SGHTA and FQGNSA. V is clipped by 1 base and J by 1 base, and the sequence between their germline boundaries is 9 bases long. From the cysteine up to the phenylalanine, the CDR3 has a length of 15 residues. CDR3 DNA only is kept here, 45 bases in frame from base 1.

Broad study findings and their caveats: Because the sample size was small (n = 29) and many of the analyses were exploratory, the results are meant to be hypothesis-generating. Patients with durable benefit showed greater expansion of tumor-associated TCR clones in peripheral blood 3 weeks after starting treatment (n = 22, p = 0.022). A pretreatment peripheral blood TCR clonality below the median was linked to improved progression-free and overall survival.

The chain is assembled from TRBV7-2 and TRBJ2-3; the D gene is not confidently resolved. The sequence was collected from a man in his sixties with urothelial cancer. The input for sequencing was PBMCs, taken around atezolizumab (anti-PD-L1) treatment. The DNA sequence is given as TGTGCCAGCAGCTTAGGAACGACTGGCACAGATACGCAGTATTTT. Its coded protein is CASSLGTTGTDTQYF.